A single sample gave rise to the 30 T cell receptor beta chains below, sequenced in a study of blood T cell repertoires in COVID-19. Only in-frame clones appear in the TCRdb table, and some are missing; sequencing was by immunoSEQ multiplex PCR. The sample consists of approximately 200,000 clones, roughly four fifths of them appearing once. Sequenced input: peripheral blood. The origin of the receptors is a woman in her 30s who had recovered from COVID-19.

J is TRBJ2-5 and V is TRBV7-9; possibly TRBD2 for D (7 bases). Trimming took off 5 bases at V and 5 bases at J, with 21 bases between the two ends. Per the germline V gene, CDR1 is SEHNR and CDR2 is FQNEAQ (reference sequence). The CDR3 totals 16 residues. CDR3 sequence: CASSPRGAGAMETQYF. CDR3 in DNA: TGTGCCAGCAGCCCTAGGGGGGCGGGAGCTATGGAGACCCAGTACTTC.

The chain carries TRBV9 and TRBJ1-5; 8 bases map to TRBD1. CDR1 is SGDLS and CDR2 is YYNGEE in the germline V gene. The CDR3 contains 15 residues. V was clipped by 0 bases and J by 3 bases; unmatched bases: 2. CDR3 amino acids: CASSVGTGLNQPQHF. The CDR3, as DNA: TGTGCCAGCAGCGTAGGGACAGGGCTCAATCAGCCCCAGCATTTT.

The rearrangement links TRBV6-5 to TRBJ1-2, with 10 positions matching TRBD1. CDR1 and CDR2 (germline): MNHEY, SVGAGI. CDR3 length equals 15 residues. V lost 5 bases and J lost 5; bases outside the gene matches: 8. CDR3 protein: CASSTSDRGRYGYTF. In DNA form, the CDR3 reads TGTGCCAGCAGTACCTCGGACAGGGGGAGGTATGGCTACACCTTC.

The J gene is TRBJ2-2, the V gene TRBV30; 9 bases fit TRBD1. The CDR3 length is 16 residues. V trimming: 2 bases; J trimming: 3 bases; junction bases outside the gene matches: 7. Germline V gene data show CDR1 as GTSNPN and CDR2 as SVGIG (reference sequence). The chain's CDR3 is CAWSSRDRAYTGELFF. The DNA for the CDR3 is TGTGCCTGGAGTTCGAGGGACAGGGCATACACCGGGGAGCTGTTTTTT.

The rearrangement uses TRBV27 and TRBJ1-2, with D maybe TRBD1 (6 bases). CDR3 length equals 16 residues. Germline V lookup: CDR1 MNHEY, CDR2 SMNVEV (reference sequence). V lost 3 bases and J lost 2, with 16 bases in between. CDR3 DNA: TGTGCCAGCAGTTTTCGGAGGACAGTCTTAAACTATGGCTACACCTTC. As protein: CASSFRRTVLNYGYTF.

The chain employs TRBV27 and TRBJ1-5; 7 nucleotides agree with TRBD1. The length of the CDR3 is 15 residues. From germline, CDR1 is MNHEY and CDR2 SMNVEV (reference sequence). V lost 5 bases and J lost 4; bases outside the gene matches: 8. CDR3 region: CASSRQGLGNQPQHF. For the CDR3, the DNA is TGTGCCAGCAGTCGACAGGGTTTGGGGAATCAGCCCCAGCATTTT.

The CDR3 here is CASSPTQGDRQYF. The CDR3 DNA is TGTGCCAGCTCACCGACCCAGGGGGATCGCCAGTACTTC. This chain links TRBV18 with TRBJ2-5, with TRBD1 matching 7 bases. Germline lookup yields CDR1 KGHSH and CDR2 LQKENI. V lost 3 bases and J lost 10; bases outside the gene matches: 8. The CDR3 contains 13 residues.

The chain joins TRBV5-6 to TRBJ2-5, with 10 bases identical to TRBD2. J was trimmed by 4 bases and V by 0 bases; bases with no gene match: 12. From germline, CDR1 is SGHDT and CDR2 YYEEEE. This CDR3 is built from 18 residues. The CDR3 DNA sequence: TGTGCCAGCAGCTTGGGGCTGGGGGCTAGCGGGAGCGGAGAGACCCAGTACTTC. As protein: CASSLGLGASGSGETQYF. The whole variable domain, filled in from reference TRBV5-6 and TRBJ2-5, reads DAGVTQSPTHLIKTRGQQVTLRCSPKSGHDTVSWYQQALGQGPQFIFQYYEEEERQRGNFPDRFSGHQFPNYSSELNVNALLLGDSALYLCASSLGLGASGSGETQYFGPGTRLLVL.

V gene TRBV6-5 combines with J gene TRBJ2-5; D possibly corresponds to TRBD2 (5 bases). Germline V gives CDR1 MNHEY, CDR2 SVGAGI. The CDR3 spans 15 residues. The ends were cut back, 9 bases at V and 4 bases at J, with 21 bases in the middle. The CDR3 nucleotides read TGTGCCAGTCGAGACGGCGGAGGCGTGGCAGAGACCCAGTACTTC. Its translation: CASRDGGGVAETQYF.

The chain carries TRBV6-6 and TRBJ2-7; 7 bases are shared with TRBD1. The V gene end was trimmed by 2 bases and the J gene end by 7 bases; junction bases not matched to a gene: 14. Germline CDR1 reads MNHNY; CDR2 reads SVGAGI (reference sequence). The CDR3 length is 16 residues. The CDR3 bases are TGTGCCAGCAGTTACCCCCCCGGACAGGTGGCTAGAGAGCAGTACTTC. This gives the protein CASSYPPGQVAREQYF.

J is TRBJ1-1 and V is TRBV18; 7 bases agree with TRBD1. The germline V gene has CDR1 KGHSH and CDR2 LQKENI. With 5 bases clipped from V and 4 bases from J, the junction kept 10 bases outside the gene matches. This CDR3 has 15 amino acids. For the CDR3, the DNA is TGTGCCAGCTCAACGGCAGGGGGAAGGGGCACTGAAGCTTTCTTT. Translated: CASSTAGGRGTEAFF.

The CDR3 spells CASSQGEVGGAGYEQYF. As DNA, the CDR3 is TGCGCCAGCAGCCAAGGGGAGGTGGGAGGGGCCGGGTACGAGCAGTACTTC. The chain combines TRBV4-1 with TRBJ2-7; TRBD2 matches at 7 bases. J lost 4 bases, V lost 1 base, and 13 bases had no gene match. The CDR3 is made up of 17 amino acids. Per the germline V gene, CDR1 is MGHRA and CDR2 is YSYEKL.

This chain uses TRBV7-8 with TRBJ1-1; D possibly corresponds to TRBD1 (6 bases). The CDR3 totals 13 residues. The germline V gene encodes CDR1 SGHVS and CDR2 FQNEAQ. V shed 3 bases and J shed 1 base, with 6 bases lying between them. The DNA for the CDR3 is TGTGCCAGCAGCTTGGACAGGAACACTGAAGCTTTCTTT. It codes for CASSLDRNTEAFF.

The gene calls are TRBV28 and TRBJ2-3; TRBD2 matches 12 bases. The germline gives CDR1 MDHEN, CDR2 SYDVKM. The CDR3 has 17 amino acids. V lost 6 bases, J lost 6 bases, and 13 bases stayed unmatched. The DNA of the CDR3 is TGTGCCAGCAGCCCCCCGGCCGGACTAGCGGGGCAGGATACGCAGTATTTT. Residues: CASSPPAGLAGQDTQYF.

The CDR3 here is CASSSGQGGSYEQYF. The CDR3 nucleotides are TGCGCCAGCAGCTCAGGACAGGGGGGCTCCTACGAGCAGTACTTC. The rearrangement links TRBV5-1 to TRBJ2-7, with TRBD1 identical over 10 bases. V lost 3 bases, J lost 0 bases, and 3 bases stayed unmatched. This CDR3 is 15 amino acids long. Germline V gives CDR1 SGHRS, CDR2 YFSETQ.

The CDR3 DNA follows: TGCAGCGTTGAAAGGACAGGGGGTCTCTATGGCTACACCTTC. Amino acids: CSVERTGGLYGYTF. The chain combines TRBV29-1 with TRBJ1-2; 10 bases line up with TRBD1. Unmatched junction bases numbered 4, after V lost 2 bases and J lost 4 bases. Looked up from germline, CDR1 is SQVTM and CDR2 is ANQGSEA. CDR3 size: 14 residues.

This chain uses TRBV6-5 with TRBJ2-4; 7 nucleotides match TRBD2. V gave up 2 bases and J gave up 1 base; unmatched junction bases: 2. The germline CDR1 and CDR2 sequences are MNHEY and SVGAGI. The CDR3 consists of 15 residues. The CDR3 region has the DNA TGTGCCAGCAGTTACAGGGAGGGGGCCAAAAACATTCAGTACTTC. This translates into CASSYREGAKNIQYF.

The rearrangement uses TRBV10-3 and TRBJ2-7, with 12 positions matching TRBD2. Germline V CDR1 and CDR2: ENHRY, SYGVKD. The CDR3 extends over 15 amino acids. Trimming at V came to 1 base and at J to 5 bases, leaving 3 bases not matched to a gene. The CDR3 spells CAISELTSGSDEQYF. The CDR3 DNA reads TGTGCCATCAGTGAGTTGACTAGCGGGAGCGACGAGCAGTACTTC.

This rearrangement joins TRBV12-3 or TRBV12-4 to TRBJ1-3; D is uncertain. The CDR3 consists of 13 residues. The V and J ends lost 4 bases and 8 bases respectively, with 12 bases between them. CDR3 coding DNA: TGTGCCAGCAGTTCTAGCGGGCAGGACACCATATATTTT. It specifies CASSSSGQDTIYF.

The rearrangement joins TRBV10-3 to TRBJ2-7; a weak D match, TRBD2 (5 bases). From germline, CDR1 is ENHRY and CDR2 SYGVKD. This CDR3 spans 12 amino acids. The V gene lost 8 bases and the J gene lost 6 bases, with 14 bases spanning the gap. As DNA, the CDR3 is TGTGCCATCGGTCAACTAGGTAGCGAGCAGTACTTC. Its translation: CAIGQLGSEQYF.

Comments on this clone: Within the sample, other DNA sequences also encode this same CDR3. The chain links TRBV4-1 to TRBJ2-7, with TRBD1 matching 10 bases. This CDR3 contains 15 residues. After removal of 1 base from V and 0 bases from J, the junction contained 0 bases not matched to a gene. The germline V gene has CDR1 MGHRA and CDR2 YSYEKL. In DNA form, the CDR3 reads TGCGCCAGCAGCCAAGGGACAGGGGGCTCCTACGAGCAGTACTTC. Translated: CASSQGTGGSYEQYF.

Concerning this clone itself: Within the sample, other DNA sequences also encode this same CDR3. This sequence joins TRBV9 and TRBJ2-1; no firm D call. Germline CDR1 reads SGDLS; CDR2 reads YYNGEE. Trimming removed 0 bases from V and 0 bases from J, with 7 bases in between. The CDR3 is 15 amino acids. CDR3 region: CASSVGSSSYNEQFF. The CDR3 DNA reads TGTGCCAGCAGCGTAGGGTCGAGCTCCTACAATGAGCAGTTCTTC.

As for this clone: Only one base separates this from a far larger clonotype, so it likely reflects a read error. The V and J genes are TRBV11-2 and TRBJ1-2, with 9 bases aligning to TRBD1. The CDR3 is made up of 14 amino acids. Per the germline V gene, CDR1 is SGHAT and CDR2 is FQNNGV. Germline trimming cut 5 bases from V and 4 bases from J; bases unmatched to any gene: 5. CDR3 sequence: CASSPRTGVYGYTF. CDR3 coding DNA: TGTGCCAGCAGCCCCCGGACAGGGGTCTATGGCTACACCTTC.

The CDR3 bases are TGTGCCAGCAGTTGGGCCCCCACAGATACGCAGTATTTT. Its protein product is CASSWAPTDTQYF. The chain recombines TRBV12-3 or TRBV12-4 with TRBJ2-3; D ambiguous. The CDR3 consists of 13 residues. Trimming left V 4 bases short and J 2 bases short, with 7 bases between.

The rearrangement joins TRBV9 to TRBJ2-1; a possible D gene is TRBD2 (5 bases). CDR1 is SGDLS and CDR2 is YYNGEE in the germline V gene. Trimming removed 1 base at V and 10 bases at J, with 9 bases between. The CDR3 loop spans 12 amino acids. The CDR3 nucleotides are TGTGCCAGCAGCGTAAATGAGCGGGAGCAGTTCTTC. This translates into CASSVNEREQFF.

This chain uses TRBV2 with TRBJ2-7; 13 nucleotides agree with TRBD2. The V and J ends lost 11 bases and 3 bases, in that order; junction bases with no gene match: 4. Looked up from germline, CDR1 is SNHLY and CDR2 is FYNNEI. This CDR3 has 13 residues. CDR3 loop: CARRTSGSYEQYF. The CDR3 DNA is TGTGCCCGCCGGACTAGCGGGAGCTACGAGCAGTACTTC.

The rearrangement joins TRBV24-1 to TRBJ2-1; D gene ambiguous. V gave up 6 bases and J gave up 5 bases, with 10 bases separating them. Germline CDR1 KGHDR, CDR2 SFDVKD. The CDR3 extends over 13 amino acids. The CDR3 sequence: CATSNQVNNEQFF. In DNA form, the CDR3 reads TGTGCCACCAGTAATCAGGTCAACAATGAGCAGTTCTTC.

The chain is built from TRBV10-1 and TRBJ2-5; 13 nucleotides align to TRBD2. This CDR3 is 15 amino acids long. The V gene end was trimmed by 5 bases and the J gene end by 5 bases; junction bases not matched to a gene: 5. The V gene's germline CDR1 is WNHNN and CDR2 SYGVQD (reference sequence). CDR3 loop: CASSLGTSGKETQYF. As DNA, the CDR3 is TGCGCCAGCAGTCTCGGGACTAGCGGGAAGGAGACCCAGTACTTC.

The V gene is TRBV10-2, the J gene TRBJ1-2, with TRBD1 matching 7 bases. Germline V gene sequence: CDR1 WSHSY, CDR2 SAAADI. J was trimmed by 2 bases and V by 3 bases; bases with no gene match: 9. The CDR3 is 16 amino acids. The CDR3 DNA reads TGCGCCAGCAGTGAATATAGAGGGACAGCGAACTATGGCTACACCTTC. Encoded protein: CASSEYRGTANYGYTF.

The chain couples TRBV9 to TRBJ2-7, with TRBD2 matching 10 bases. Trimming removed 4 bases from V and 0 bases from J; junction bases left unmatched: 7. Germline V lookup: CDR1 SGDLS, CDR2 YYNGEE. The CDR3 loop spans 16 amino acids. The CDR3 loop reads CASSPRAGGSSYEQYF. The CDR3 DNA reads TGTGCCAGCAGCCCCCGAGCGGGAGGGAGCTCCTACGAGCAGTACTTC. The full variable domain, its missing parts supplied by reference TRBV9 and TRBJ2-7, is DSGVTQTPKHLITATGQRVTLRCSPRSGDLSVYWYQQSLDQGLQFLIQYYNGEERAKGNILERFSAQQFPDLHSELNLSSLELGDSALYFCASSPRAGGSSYEQYFGPGTRLTVT.